Shown below are 13 T cell receptor beta chains from a single sample sequenced in a study of cytomegalovirus exposure and HLA in healthy donors. The PCR used 60 Vbeta and 13 Jbeta primers. The table came from immunoSEQ multiplex PCR; TCRdb's copy has only in-frame clones and leaves some out. This table has fewer than 200,000 clones, approximately 81% appearing once. The sample comprised PBMCs. These receptors were obtained from a woman aged 25 to 39 in good health and CMV-seropositive.

The rearrangement uses TRBV18 and TRBJ2-7; 11 bases map to TRBD1. The ends lost 4 bases at V and 0 bases at J; junction bases unmatched: 5. Germline loops: CDR1 KGHSH, CDR2 LQKENI. This CDR3 region has 16 residues. CDR3 loop: CASSRSGTGGSYEQYF. The CDR3 DNA reads TGTGCCAGCTCACGTTCCGGGACAGGGGGCTCCTACGAGCAGTACTTC.

The chain combines TRBV9 with TRBJ2-1; TRBD2 matches at 9 bases. V was clipped by 0 bases and J by 0 bases; unmatched bases: 4. Germline CDR1 is SGDLS and CDR2 is YYNGEE. This CDR3 is built from 17 residues. CDR3 in DNA: TGTGCCAGCAGCGTAGCCCTAGCGGGGAGCTCCTACAATGAGCAGTTCTTC. This codes for CASSVALAGSSYNEQFF.

This clone has only a few counts. The chain has TRBV6-1 and TRBJ1-2; D remains unclear. CDR1 MNHNS and CDR2 SASEGT come from the germline V gene. The V end lost 5 bases, the J end lost 2 bases, and 6 bases lay between the germline ends. The CDR3 is made up of 12 amino acids. CDR3 DNA sequence: TGTGCCAGCAGTACACAGAACTATGGCTACACCTTC. It codes for CASSTQNYGYTF.

V and J are TRBV5-4 and TRBJ1-3; maybe TRBD1 (5 bases). The CDR3 runs 16 residues. The germline V and J ends were trimmed by 4 bases and 1 base, with 15 bases remaining between them. CDR1 is SGHNT and CDR2 is YYREEE in the germline V gene (reference sequence). The DNA for the CDR3 is TGTGCCAGCAGCGACGGTGCCAGGGCGTCTGGAAACACCATATATTTT. It specifies CASSDGARASGNTIYF.

The rearrangement joins TRBV9 to TRBJ1-4; maybe TRBD1 (5 bases). With 0 bases removed from V and 1 base from J, the gap between germline ends came to 13 bases. This CDR3 spans 17 amino acids. Per the germline V gene, CDR1 is SGDLS and CDR2 is YYNGEE. In nucleotides, the CDR3 is TGTGCCAGCAGCGTAGAAGGGGATTTTCGAACTAATGAAAAACTGTTTTTT. This codes for CASSVEGDFRTNEKLFF.

This clone was seen a few times. The rearrangement links TRBV7-2 to TRBJ2-3, with TRBD2 matching 8 bases. Germline CDR1 SGHTA, CDR2 FQGNSA. With 6 bases clipped from V and 1 base from J, the junction kept 3 bases outside the gene matches. The CDR3 is 14 amino acids. The CDR3 protein is CASRSGRGTDTQYF. CDR3 nucleotide sequence: TGTGCCAGCAGATCCGGGAGGGGCACAGATACGCAGTATTTT.

This chain connects TRBV5-1 to TRBJ1-2; no definite D call. Trimming took 4 bases from V and 0 from J, leaving 10 bases between them. CDR3 size: 14 residues. CDR1 is SGHRS and CDR2 is YFSETQ in the germline V gene. Here the CDR3 reads CASSLSLTNYGYTF. The CDR3 coding sequence is TGCGCCAGCAGCCTCTCTTTAACTAACTATGGCTACACCTTC. The whole variable domain, remainder taken from reference TRBV5-1 and TRBJ1-2, is KAGVTQTPRYLIKTRGQQVTLSCSPISGHRSVSWYQQTPGQGLQFLFEYFSETQRNKGNFPGRFSGRQFSNSRSEMNVSTLELGDSALYLCASSLSLTNYGYTFGSGTRLTVV.

The CDR3 bases are TGTGCCAGCAACTCTTTCACGTCAGGGGGCTCCTACAATGAGCAGTTCTTC. This gives the protein CASNSFTSGGSYNEQFF. The V gene is TRBV5-4, the J gene TRBJ2-1; TRBD1 matches 7 bases. The CDR3 sequence is 17 residues long. Germline values: CDR1 SGHNT, CDR2 YYREEE (reference sequence). V was pared by 6 bases and J by 0 bases, with 12 bases of the junction left unmatched.

Only a few counts were recorded for this clone. V is TRBV5-1 and J is TRBJ1-1; TRBD1 aligns across 8 bases. The CDR3 spans 15 residues. Germline trimming cut 4 bases from V and 11 bases from J; bases unmatched to any gene: 16. From germline, CDR1 is SGHRS and CDR2 YFSETQ. The CDR3 spells CASSQLTGVTRMAFF. The CDR3 DNA sequence: TGCGCCAGCAGCCAACTGACAGGGGTCACCAGAATGGCTTTCTTT.

The rearrangement joins TRBV28 to TRBJ1-3; 7 bases fit TRBD1. CDR1 MDHEN and CDR2 SYDVKM come from the germline V gene. Trimming removed 6 bases from V and 0 bases from J; junction bases left unmatched: 2. CDR3 size: 14 residues. The CDR3 DNA sequence: TGTGCCAGCAGGTCAGGGGGCTCTGGAAACACCATATATTTT. The encoded protein is CASRSGGSGNTIYF.

The chain links TRBV5-4 to TRBJ1-6; the D gene is possibly TRBD1 (6 bases). Germline CDR1 reads SGHNT; CDR2 reads YYREEE (reference sequence). The CDR3 consists of 16 residues. V lost 3 bases to trimming and J lost 8 bases, with 18 bases between them. The CDR3 reads CASSSMGGGNHSPLHF. As DNA, the CDR3 is TGTGCCAGCAGCTCGATGGGAGGGGGAAACCATTCACCCCTCCACTTT. Combining the CDR3 with reference TRBV5-4 and TRBJ1-6 gives the whole variable domain ETGVTQSPTHLIKTRGQQVTLRCSSQSGHNTVSWYQQALGQGPQFIFQYYREEENGRGNFPPRFSGLQFPNYSSELNVNALELDDSALYLCASSSMGGGNHSPLHFGNGTRLTVT.

The genes are TRBV7-8 and TRBJ1-5, with TRBD1 matching over 7 bases. The J segment lost 4 bases and the V segment lost 5 bases, leaving 5 bases of the junction unmatched. CDR1 is SGHVS, CDR2 FQNEAQ, per germline. The CDR3 totals 14 residues. The CDR3 region is CASSTETGNQPQHF. The CDR3 coding sequence is TGTGCCAGCAGCACAGAGACAGGGAATCAGCCCCAGCATTTT.

J is TRBJ1-5 and V is TRBV7-5. TRBV7-5 corresponds to a pseudogene. The CDR3 spans 18 residues. The CDR3 DNA is TGTGCCAGAAGCTCTAGCGTTCGGGGATTCTATAGCAATCAGCCCCAGCATTTT. This codes for CARSSSVRGFYSNQPQHF.